Described below is a single TCR beta chain sequence and its context. The antigen this receptor binds is unknown. One base away there is no much larger clone; base qualities are not given. These data belong to a study of CD4 T cells in relation to SARS-CoV-2 and coronaviruses (dated by TCRdb to the early 2020s). Background for the entire study: In the ViraFEST assay, PBMCs were cultured with antigen for less than 11 days, after which TCR beta CDR3s were sequenced to identify clonal expansions specific to the antigen. An HIV-1 Nef peptide pool or a no-peptide culture served as the negative reference condition. Patient-derived lymphoblastoid cell lines were used to map the HLA restriction of shared crossreactive spike epitopes. At the level of individual TCR clonotypes, the study measured memory CD4+ T cell crossreactivity between SARS-CoV-2 spike protein and common cold coronavirus spike proteins. The Adaptive Biotechnologies TCR-sequencing kit was used to sequence samples from a few pre-COVID donors and the naive versus memory experiments, whereas other data were Illumina-based. Expansion assays from other donors in the study were sequenced with a different, Illumina-based TCR-beta assay. General study outcomes and caveats: Compared with monoreactive clones, crossreactive clones had significantly weaker SARS-CoV-2-driven expansion, a result consistent with antigenic imprinting. Because no donor provided both pre-pandemic and post-infection samples, tracing the source of pre-existing responses was limited. Small numbers of patients and of tested TCRs limited the study. Since the crossreactivity analysis centred on spike protein, crossreactivity against other viral proteins was not assessed. About 65% of donors had memory CD4+ clonotypes that crossrecognized SARS-CoV-2 and at least one common cold coronavirus spike.

CD4+ T cells from unexposed donors were collected before the COVID-19 pandemic (2011-2018). After about 10 days of culture, CD4+ T cells were isolated with the EasySep CD4+ T cell isolation kit. As cell number allowed, CD4+ T cells from unexposed donors were tested for reactivity to SARS-CoV-2 S and N and to four common cold coronavirus spike pools. Each well received 1.5 million to 2.5 million PBMCs, cultured in IMDM supplemented with approximately 5.2% human AB serum and around 9 IU/ml IL-2. Half of the culture medium was replaced with fresh IL-2-containing medium on days 3 and 7. Triplicate replicate wells were generally used for each peptide culture condition. The leukapheresis product for the unexposed donors was obtained through commercial purchase. Ficoll-Paque PLUS gradient centrifugation was used to isolate PBMCs from leukapheresis product or whole blood. PBMCs were either cryopreserved at -140 degrees C or used fresh in the expansion assay. The QIAamp Micro DNA Kit was used to extract genomic DNA from the CD4+ T cells.

Libraries were made using the immunoSEQ multiplex PCR assay. On the authors' methods: During preprocessing, nonproductive sequences were discarded, as were any CDR3s that did not begin with C, did not end with F or W, or were shorter than 7 amino acids. Antigen-specific clonotypes were called with the MANAFEST web app, based on expansion relative to reference and other culture wells. A clone was considered positive if the clone showed significant expansion compared with the reference culture in 2 of 3 replicate wells at an FDR below 0.05. A further requirement for positive clones was significant expansion compared with all other tandem wells, along with an odds ratio above 5. Pairwise Levenshtein distance, computed with the stringdist R package after three terminal residues were trimmed from each end, was used as the measure of CDR3 homology. The clones in this table, taken by TCRdb from immuneACCESS, are in-frame only. Not every clone is retained; where verified, under half of the shortfall comes from an unresolved V gene, and the cause of the rest is unknown. For V, J and clone size, that table is used; D and trimming come from the DNA. In all, the sample holds 25,000 to 30,000 clones, and around three quarters of those were seen once. The ten largest clones represent 20% to 25% of the sample.

The CDR3 numbers 15 residues from cysteine through phenylalanine. The DNA shown is the 45-base CDR3, in frame from base 1. V is shortened by 1 base, J by 1 base, and the region joining them spans 7 bases. CDR1 is given as SGHAT and CDR2 as FQNNGV, both from the germline V gene. The chain is encoded by TRBV11-2 joined to TRBJ2-2; the D gene is possibly TRBD1, with 6 bases matching. The sample was CD4+ T cells from PBMCs, cultured in vitro. The TCR originated in a human donor in good health. The CDR3 loop reads CASSLGGQNTGELFF. The sequenced DNA is TGTGCCAGCAGCTTAGGGGGACAGAACACCGGGGAGCTGTTTTTT.